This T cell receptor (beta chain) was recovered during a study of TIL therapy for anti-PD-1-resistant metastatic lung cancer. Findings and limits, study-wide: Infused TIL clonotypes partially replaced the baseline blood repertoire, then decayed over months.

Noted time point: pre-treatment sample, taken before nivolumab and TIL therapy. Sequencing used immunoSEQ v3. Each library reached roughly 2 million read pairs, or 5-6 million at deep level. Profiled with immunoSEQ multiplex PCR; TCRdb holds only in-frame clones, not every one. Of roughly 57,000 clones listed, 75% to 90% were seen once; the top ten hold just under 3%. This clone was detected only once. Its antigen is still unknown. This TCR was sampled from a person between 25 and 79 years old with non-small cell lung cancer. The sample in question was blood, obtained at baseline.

The CDR3 loop is CASSQKPIPSTDTQYF. In nucleotides, the CDR3 is TGTGCCAGCAGCCAAAAACCTATACCTAGCACAGATACGCAGTATTTT. The chain uses TRBV13 and TRBJ2-3; no firm D call. V lost 5 bases to trimming and J lost 0 bases, with 15 bases between them. CDR1 and CDR2 (germline): PRHDT, FYEKMQ (reference sequence). The CDR3 is 16 amino acids. Looking up the rest from reference TRBV13 and TRBJ2-3 gives the full variable domain: AAGVIQSPRHLIKEKRETATLKCYPIPRHDTVYWYQQGPGQDPQFLISFYEKMQSDKGSIPDRFSAQQFSDYHSELNMSSLELGDSALYFCASSQKPIPSTDTQYFGPGTRLTVL.